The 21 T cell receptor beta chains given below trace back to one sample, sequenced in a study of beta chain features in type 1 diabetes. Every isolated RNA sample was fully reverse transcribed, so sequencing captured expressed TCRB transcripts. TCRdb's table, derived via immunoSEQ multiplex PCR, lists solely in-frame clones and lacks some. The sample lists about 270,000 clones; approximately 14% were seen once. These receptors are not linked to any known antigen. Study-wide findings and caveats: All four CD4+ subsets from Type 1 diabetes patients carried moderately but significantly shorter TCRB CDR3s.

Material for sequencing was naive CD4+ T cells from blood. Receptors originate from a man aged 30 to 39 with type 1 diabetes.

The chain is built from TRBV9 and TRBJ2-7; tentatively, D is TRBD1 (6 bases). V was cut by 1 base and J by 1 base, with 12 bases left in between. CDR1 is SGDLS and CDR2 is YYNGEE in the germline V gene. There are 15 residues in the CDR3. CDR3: CASSVQATGSYEQYF. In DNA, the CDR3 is TGTGCCAGCAGCGTACAGGCAACAGGGTCCTACGAGCAGTACTTC.

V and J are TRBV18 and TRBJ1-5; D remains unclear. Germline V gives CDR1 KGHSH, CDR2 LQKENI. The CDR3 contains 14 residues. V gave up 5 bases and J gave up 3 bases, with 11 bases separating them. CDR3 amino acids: CASSDGINNQPQHF. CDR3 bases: TGTGCCAGCTCAGACGGGATTAACAATCAGCCCCAGCATTTT. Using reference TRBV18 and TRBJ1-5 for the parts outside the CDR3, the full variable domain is NAGVMQNPRHLVRRRGQEARLRCSPMKGHSHVYWYRQLPEEGLKFMVYLQKENIIDESGMPKERFSAEFPKEGPSILRIQQVVRGDSAAYFCASSDGINNQPQHFGDGTRLSIL.

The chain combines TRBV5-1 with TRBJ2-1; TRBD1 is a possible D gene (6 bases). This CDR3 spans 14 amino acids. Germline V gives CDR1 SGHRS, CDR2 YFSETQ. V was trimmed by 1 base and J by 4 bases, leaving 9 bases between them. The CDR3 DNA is TGCGCCAGCAGCTTGCAACAGGGTTACAATGAGCAGTTCTTC. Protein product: CASSLQQGYNEQFF.

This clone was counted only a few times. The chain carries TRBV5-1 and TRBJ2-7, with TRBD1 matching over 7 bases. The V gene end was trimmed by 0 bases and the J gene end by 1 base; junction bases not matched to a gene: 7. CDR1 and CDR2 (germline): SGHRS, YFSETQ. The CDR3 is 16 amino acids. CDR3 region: CASSLGGLGQSYEQYF. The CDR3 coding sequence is TGCGCCAGCAGCTTGGGGGGATTGGGACAGTCCTACGAGCAGTACTTC.

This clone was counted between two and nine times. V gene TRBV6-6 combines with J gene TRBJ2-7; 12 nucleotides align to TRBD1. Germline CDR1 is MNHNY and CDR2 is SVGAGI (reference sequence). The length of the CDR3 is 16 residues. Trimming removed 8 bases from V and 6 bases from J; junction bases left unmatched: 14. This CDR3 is CASSIPPGQGASEQYF. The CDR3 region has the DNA TGTGCCAGCTCTATACCGCCGGGACAGGGGGCGTCCGAGCAGTACTTC.

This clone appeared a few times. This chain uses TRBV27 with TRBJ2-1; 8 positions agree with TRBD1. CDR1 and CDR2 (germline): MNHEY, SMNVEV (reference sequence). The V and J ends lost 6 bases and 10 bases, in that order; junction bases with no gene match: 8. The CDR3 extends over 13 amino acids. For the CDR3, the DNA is TGTGCCAGCAGCTTTGCGGGGACAGGAGAGCAGTTCTTC. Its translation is CASSFAGTGEQFF.

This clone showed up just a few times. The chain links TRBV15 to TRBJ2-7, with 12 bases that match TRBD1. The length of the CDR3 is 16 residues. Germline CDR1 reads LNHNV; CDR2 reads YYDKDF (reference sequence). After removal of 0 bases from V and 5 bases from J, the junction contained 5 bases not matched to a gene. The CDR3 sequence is CATSRDRGTGGHEQYF. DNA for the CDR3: TGTGCCACCAGCAGAGATAGGGGGACAGGGGGCCACGAGCAGTACTTC.

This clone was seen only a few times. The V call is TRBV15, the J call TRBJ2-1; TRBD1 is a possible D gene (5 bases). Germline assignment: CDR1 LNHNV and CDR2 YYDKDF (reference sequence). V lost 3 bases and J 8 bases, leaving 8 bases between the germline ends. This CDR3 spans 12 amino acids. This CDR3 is CATSSRGDEQFF. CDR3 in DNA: TGTGCCACCAGCAGTAGGGGTGATGAGCAGTTCTTC.

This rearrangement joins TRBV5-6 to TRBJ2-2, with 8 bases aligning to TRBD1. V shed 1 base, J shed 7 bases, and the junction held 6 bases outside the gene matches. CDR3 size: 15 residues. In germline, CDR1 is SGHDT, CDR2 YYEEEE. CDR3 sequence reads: CASSLQGASYGELFF. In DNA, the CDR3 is TGTGCCAGCAGCTTGCAGGGGGCGAGTTACGGGGAGCTGTTTTTT.

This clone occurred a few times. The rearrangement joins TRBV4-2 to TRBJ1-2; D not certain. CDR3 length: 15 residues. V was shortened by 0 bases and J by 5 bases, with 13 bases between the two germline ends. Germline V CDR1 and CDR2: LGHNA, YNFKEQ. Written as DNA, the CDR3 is TGTGCCAGCAGCCAAGATGTTAGCGGCCTATATGGCTACACCTTC. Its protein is CASSQDVSGLYGYTF.

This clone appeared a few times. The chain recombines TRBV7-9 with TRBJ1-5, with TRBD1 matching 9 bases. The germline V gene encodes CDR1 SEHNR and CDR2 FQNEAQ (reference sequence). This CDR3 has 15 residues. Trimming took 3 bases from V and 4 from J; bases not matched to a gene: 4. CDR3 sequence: CASSLGQGINQPQHF. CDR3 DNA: TGTGCCAGCAGCTTGGGACAGGGTATTAATCAGCCCCAGCATTTT.

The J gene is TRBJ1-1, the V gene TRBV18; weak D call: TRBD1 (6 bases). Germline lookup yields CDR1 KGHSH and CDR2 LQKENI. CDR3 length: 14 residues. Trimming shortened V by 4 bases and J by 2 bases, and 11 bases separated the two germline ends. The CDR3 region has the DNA TGTGCCAGCTCACTACTCAGGGGCAACACTGAAGCTTTCTTT. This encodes CASSLLRGNTEAFF.

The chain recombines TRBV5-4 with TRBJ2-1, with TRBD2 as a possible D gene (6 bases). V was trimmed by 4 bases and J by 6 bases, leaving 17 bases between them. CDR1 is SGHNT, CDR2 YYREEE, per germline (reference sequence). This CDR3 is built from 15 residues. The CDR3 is CASSMKAGSPNEQFF. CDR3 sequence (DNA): TGTGCCAGCAGCATGAAAGCCGGGAGCCCCAATGAGCAGTTCTTC. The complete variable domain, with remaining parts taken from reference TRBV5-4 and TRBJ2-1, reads ETGVTQSPTHLIKTRGQQVTLRCSSQSGHNTVSWYQQALGQGPQFIFQYYREEENGRGNFPPRFSGLQFPNYSSELNVNALELDDSALYLCASSMKAGSPNEQFFGPGTRLTVL.

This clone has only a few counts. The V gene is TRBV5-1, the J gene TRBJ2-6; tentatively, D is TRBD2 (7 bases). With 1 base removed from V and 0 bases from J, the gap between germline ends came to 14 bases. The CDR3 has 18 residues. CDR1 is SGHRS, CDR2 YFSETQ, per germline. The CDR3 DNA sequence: TGCGCCAGCAGCTTGAGGGGGGGCACAATCTCTGGGGCCAACGTCCTGACTTTC. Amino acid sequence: CASSLRGGTISGANVLTF.

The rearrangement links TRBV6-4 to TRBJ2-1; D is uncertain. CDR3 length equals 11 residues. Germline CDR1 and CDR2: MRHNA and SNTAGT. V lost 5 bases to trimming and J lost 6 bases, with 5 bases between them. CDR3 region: CASSNSNEQFF. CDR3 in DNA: TGTGCCAGCAGTAATAGCAATGAGCAGTTCTTC.

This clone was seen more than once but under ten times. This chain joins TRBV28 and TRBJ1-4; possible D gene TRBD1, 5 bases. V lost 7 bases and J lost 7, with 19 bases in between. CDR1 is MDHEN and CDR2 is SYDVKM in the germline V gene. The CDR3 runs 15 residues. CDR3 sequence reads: CASNSLVGGSEKLFF. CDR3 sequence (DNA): TGTGCCAGCAACTCCCTAGTGGGGGGTTCTGAAAAACTGTTTTTT.

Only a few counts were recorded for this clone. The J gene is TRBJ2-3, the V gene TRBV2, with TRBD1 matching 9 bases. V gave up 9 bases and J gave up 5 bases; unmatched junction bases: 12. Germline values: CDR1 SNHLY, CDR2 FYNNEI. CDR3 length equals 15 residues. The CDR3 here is CASTSQGAQGDTQYF. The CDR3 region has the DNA TGTGCCAGTACCTCACAGGGGGCCCAGGGAGATACGCAGTATTTT. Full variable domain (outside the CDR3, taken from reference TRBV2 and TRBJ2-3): EPEVTQTPSHQVTQMGQEVILRCVPISNHLYFYWYRQILGQKVEFLVSFYNNEISEKSEIFDDQFSVERPDGSNFTLKIRSTKLEDSAMYFCASTSQGAQGDTQYFGPGTRLTVL.

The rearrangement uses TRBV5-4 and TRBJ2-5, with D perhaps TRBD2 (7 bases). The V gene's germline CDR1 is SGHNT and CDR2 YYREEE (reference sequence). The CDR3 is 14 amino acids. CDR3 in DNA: TGTGGCTCCAGAGAAGCCGGGGGGCAGGAGACCCAGTACTTC. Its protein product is CGSREAGGQETQYF.

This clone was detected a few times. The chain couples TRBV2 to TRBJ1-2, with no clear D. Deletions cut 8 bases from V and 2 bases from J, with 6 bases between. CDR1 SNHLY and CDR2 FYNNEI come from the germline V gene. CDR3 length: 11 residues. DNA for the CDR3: TGTGCCAGCGGGAGCAACTATGGCTACACCTTC. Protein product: CASGSNYGYTF.

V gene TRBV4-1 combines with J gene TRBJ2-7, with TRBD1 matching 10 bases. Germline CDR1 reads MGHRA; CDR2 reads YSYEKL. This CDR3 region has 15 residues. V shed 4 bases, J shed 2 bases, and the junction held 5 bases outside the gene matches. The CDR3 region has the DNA TGCGCCAGCAGCCGAGGGACAGGGGTCCCCTACGAGCAGTACTTC. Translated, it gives CASSRGTGVPYEQYF.

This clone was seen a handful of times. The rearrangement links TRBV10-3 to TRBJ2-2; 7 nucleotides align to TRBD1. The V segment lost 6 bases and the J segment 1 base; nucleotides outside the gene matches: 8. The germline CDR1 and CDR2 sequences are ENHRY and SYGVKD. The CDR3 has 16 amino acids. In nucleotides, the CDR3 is TGTGCCATCAGGGTGAACAGGGGTGAGAACACCGGGGAGCTGTTTTTT. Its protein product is CAIRVNRGENTGELFF.